One sample yielded the 20 T cell receptor beta chains listed below, sequenced in a study of breast tumors, draining lymph nodes, adjacent tissues. TCRdb re-called the multiplex PCR reads with MiXCR, one entry per CDR3 protein. The data show 15,000 or so distinct CDR3 sequences, with around 55% seen just once and 30% to 35% held by the top ten. Sequences were obtained from tumor-adjacent breast tissue. All receptors come from a female donor with breast cancer. Some clones in this sample may be carry-over from other donors' samples.

The table lists this clonotype with a few counts. The chain is built from TRBV3-2 and TRBJ1-5; the table names TRBD1, a call not compared with the DNA. TRBV3-2 is shown as a pseudogene. The CDR3 is 18 amino acids. The CDR3 DNA reads TGTGCCGGCAGCCCTCCCTCGGACAGGGCATATAGCAATCAGCCCCAGCACTTT. It yields the protein CAGSPPSDRAYSNQPQHF.

The V and J genes are TRBV7-3 and TRBJ2-7; 9 bases are a match to TRBD1. This CDR3 spans 13 amino acids. CDR1 and CDR2 (germline): SGHTA, FQGTGA. V was clipped by 5 bases and J by 3 bases; unmatched bases: 2. In DNA, the CDR3 is TGTGCCAGCAGCCAGACAGGGGGCTACGAGCAGTACTTC. As protein: CASSQTGGYEQYF.

In this sample, this clonotype turned up once. The chain uses TRBV19 and TRBJ2-3; 7 positions agree with TRBD2. This CDR3 comprises 14 residues. The V and J ends lost 8 bases and 7 bases, in that order; junction bases with no gene match: 12. CDR1 and CDR2 from the germline V gene are LNHDA and SQIVND (reference sequence). CDR3 in DNA: TGTGCCAGTCGCGACGGCGGGAGTAGAAATACGCAGTATTTT. Encoded protein: CASRDGGSRNTQYF.

Ten or more counts support this clonotype. The V call is TRBV12-3 or TRBV12-4, the J call TRBJ2-1; 7 bases agree with TRBD1. Trimming took 5 bases from V and 8 from J; bases not matched to a gene: 9. The CDR3 is 14 residues long. The CDR3 region has the DNA TGTGCCAGCAGTAGACAGGGCAGTAGGGATGAGCAGTTCTTC. It is translated as CASSRQGSRDEQFF.

This chain uses TRBV2 with TRBJ1-2; 8 bases are a match to TRBD1. The trim removed 5 bases at V and 0 bases at J, leaving 5 bases unmatched. The germline V gene encodes CDR1 SNHLY and CDR2 FYNNEI. This CDR3 is built from 15 residues. CDR3 in DNA: TGTGCCAGCAGTTCCCGGACAGGGTCTAACTATGGCTACACCTTC. Its translation is CASSSRTGSNYGYTF.

V usage is TRBV7-2 and J usage is TRBJ2-7; 7 nucleotides match TRBD1. From germline, CDR1 is SGHTA and CDR2 FQGNSA. The CDR3 runs to 17 residues. The trim removed 1 base at V and 2 bases at J, leaving 11 bases unmatched. The CDR3 DNA is TGTGCCAGCAGCTTAGGAGGGGGCTATGGCTACACCTACGAGCAGTACTTC. Encoded protein: CASSLGGGYGYTYEQYF.

Notes on this clonotype: Relative to the germline gene, one junction end is altered; a read error may explain this. This chain links TRBV12-3 or TRBV12-4 with TRBJ2-2; D is possibly TRBD2 (5 bases). The CDR3 extends over 12 amino acids. CDR3 bases: TGTGCCAGCAGTTTAACAGCCGGGGAGCTGTTTTTC. It is translated as CASSLTAGELFF.

As concerns this clonotype: This CDR3 is missing its conserved last phenylalanine or tryptophan, likely due to a read error. V usage is TRBV27 and J usage is TRBJ2-7; 7 bases line up with TRBD2. Trimming removed 0 bases from V and 3 bases from J; junction bases left unmatched: 2. The CDR3 totals 14 residues. Germline V gene sequence: CDR1 MNHEY, CDR2 SMNVEV (reference sequence). The CDR3 spells CASSLSRDYYEQYL. The CDR3 region has the DNA TGTGCCAGCAGTTTATCCCGGGACTACTACGAGCAGTACCTC.

This chain connects TRBV20-1 to TRBJ2-7; D unresolved. CDR3 size: 12 residues. The V gene lost 1 base and the J gene lost 3 bases, with 7 bases spanning the gap. Germline V lookup: CDR1 DFQATT, CDR2 SNEGSKA (reference sequence). The CDR3 is CSARGASYEQYF. The CDR3 region has the DNA TGCAGTGCTAGAGGGGCTAGCTACGAGCAGTACTTC.

On this clonotype itself: This may be a read error: a much more frequent sequence differs by one nucleotide. The chain has TRBV5-6 and TRBJ1-1; D is unresolved. CDR1 and CDR2 (germline): SGHDT, YYEEEE. This CDR3 has 13 residues. CDR3 nucleotides: TGTGCCGGCAGCCAGGAAATGAACACTGAAGCTTTCTTT. This encodes CAGSQEMNTEAFF.

This clonotype was observed a single time. The chain recombines TRBV7-9 with TRBJ2-3, with D maybe TRBD1 (5 bases). The CDR3 is 15 residues long. From germline, CDR1 is SEHNR and CDR2 FQNEAQ (reference sequence). The ends were cut back, 2 bases at V and 4 bases at J, with 13 bases in the middle. The CDR3 coding sequence is TGTGCCAGCAGCTTACCGCAGGGTGGGGCAGATACGCAGTATTTT. Its protein product is CASSLPQGGADTQYF.

This clonotype was seen repeatedly, ten times or more. The genes are TRBV20-1 and TRBJ1-2; unclear D gene. CDR3 length: 9 residues. V dropped 4 bases and J dropped 3 bases, with 0 bases sitting between them. Germline V gene data show CDR1 as DFQATT and CDR2 as SNEGSKA (reference sequence). CDR3 loop: CSANYGYTF. CDR3 coding DNA: TGCAGTGCTAACTATGGCTACACCTTC.

This clonotype was detected only once. The chain uses TRBV19 and TRBJ1-2; D remains unclear. CDR3 length equals 14 residues. V was trimmed by 0 bases and J by 4 bases, leaving 9 bases between them. Germline-derived CDR1 and CDR2 are LNHDA and SQIVND (reference sequence). CDR3 coding DNA: TGTGCCAGTAGTATAGAGGGTGGATCCTATGGCTACACCTTC. The encoded protein is CASSIEGGSYGYTF.

The CDR3 region has the DNA TGTGCCAGCAGCCGGGGAGACTCCTCTGGAAACACCATATATTTT. Its translation: CASSRGDSSGNTIYF. The chain couples TRBV7-8 to TRBJ1-3, with no clear D. Germline V CDR1 and CDR2: SGHVS, FQNEAQ. V dropped 5 bases and J dropped 0 bases, with 11 bases sitting between them. This CDR3 has 15 residues.

About this clonotype itself: The germline gene is not matched at one end of the junction; a read error may be the cause. The V and J genes are TRBV18 and TRBJ2-5; the D call may be TRBD1 or TRBD2 (5 bases each). Germline V gene data show CDR1 as KGHSH and CDR2 as LQKENI. This CDR3 is built from 14 residues. The CDR3 DNA sequence: TGTGCCAGCTCGCCACCGAGGGGACAAGAGACCCAGTACTTC. It is translated as CASSPPRGQETQYF.

This sequence joins TRBV25-1 and TRBJ2-1, with D uncertain. The germline V and J ends were trimmed by 6 bases and 2 bases, with 17 bases remaining between them. Germline V CDR1 and CDR2: MGHDK, SYGVNS. CDR3 size: 16 residues. Written as DNA, the CDR3 is TGTGCCAGCAGCTTAGGCCTTATCACAGCCTACAATGAGCAGTTCTTC. It codes for CASSLGLITAYNEQFF.

As regards this clonotype: The junction departs from germline at one end; a sequencing error may be responsible. This sequence joins TRBV20-1 and TRBJ2-5; a possible D gene is TRBD2 (6 bases). This CDR3 comprises 13 residues. CDR1 and CDR2 (germline): DFQATT, SNEGSKA (reference sequence). CDR3 protein: CSARAAGKDTQYF. The CDR3 nucleotides read TGCAGTGCTAGAGCCGCGGGAAAAGATACCCAGTACTTC.

The CDR3 bases are TGCAGCACTACCGGACAGGGAGTCACAGATACGCAGTATTTT. As protein: CSTTGQGVTDTQYF. The chain joins TRBV29-1 to TRBJ2-3; 8 bases are shared with TRBD1. The CDR3 loop spans 14 amino acids. In germline, CDR1 is SQVTM, CDR2 ANQGSEA. The trim removed 8 bases at V and 2 bases at J, leaving 9 bases unmatched.

The chain joins TRBV3-1 to TRBJ2-3, with 7 nucleotides matching TRBD2. Germline lookup yields CDR1 LGHDT and CDR2 YNNKEL (reference sequence). The CDR3 has 19 amino acids. The ends lost 3 bases at V and 0 bases at J; junction bases unmatched: 15. The CDR3 DNA reads TGTGCCAGCAGCCATTACGGCGGGAGATATAGTCGTAGCACAGATACGCAGTATTTT. This sequence encodes CASSHYGGRYSRSTDTQYF.

The genes are TRBV12-3 or TRBV12-4 and TRBJ2-1; 9 bases map to TRBD2. The CDR3 is 15 amino acids. The V segment lost 7 bases and the J segment 5 bases; nucleotides outside the gene matches: 9. CDR3 in amino acids: CASMDGLAGNNEQFF. The CDR3 nucleotides read TGTGCCAGCATGGACGGGCTAGCGGGGAACAATGAGCAGTTCTTC.